Below, 11 T cell receptor beta chains from the same sample are listed, as sequenced in a study of T cells expressing NK-cell markers. TCRdb re-called the 5' RACE reads and shows each CDR3 protein once, DNA omitted. This sample contains 120,000 to 150,000 distinct CDR3 sequences. Material for sequencing was blood T cells: a sorted CD56 or NKG2C T cell subset, CD4+ or CD8+ T cells, or bulk PBMC T cells (not recorded which). The source is a man aged 18 to 30 in good health.

The chain combines TRBV13 with TRBJ1-4; there is no DNA to check the TCRdb D call of TRBD1. Looked up from germline, CDR1 is PRHDT and CDR2 is FYEKMQ (reference sequence). The CDR3 is 13 amino acids. CDR3 region: CAVRGTGDEKLFF.

The rearrangement uses TRBV28 and TRBJ2-7; TCRdb lists TRBD1, though no DNA is available to test this call. This CDR3 has 15 amino acids. In germline, CDR1 is MDHEN, CDR2 SYDVKM. The CDR3 is CASSLGAGTAYEQYF.

The chain couples TRBV27 to TRBJ1-2; TCRdb returns TRBD1, unconfirmable since there is no DNA. The CDR3 spans 13 residues. CDR1 is MNHEY, CDR2 SMNVEV, per germline (reference sequence). CDR3: CASGTAKTYGYTF.

The rearrangement links TRBV24-1 to TRBJ2-2; TCRdb names TRBD1, which stays unverified in the absence of DNA. The CDR3 consists of 13 residues. Germline V gene lookup returns CDR1 KGHDR and CDR2 SFDVKD. The CDR3 sequence is CATGTMNTGELFF.

The chain is built from TRBV27 and TRBJ2-3; no DNA is available, so the TRBD2 call from TCRdb remains unchecked. This CDR3 contains 16 residues. Germline CDR1 and CDR2: MNHEY and SMNVEV (reference sequence). This CDR3 is CASSPVTSGNTDTQYF.

The chain recombines TRBV12-3 or TRBV12-4 with TRBJ2-1; TCRdb's D call of TRBD2 is untestable without DNA. The CDR3 loop spans 15 amino acids. The CDR3 sequence is CASSQNAGGHGEQFF.

The chain links TRBV7-9 to TRBJ2-7; TCRdb designates TRBD1, a call that cannot be tested without DNA. Germline lookup yields CDR1 SEHNR and CDR2 FQNEAQ (reference sequence). This CDR3 has 14 amino acids. CDR3 amino acids: CASSPGQSSYEQYF.

This chain joins TRBV24-1 and TRBJ2-3; TCRdb picks TRBD1, but there is no DNA to check that call. The CDR3 is made up of 15 amino acids. Per the germline V gene, CDR1 is KGHDR and CDR2 is SFDVKD. The CDR3 here is CATSEGGWGTDTQYF.

The rearrangement joins TRBV6-5 to TRBJ1-2; no DNA is available, so the TRBD1 call from TCRdb remains unchecked. The CDR3 extends over 11 amino acids. Looked up from germline, CDR1 is MNHEY and CDR2 is SVGAGI. The CDR3 here is CASSPGYGYTF.

This chain joins TRBV9 and TRBJ1-2; TCRdb gives TRBD1 as the D gene, but with no DNA this cannot be confirmed. The CDR3 covers 12 residues. Germline V lookup: CDR1 SGDLS, CDR2 YYNGEE. CDR3: CASSVAGGGYTF.

This rearrangement joins TRBV2 to TRBJ2-1. This CDR3 has 15 residues. Germline V lookup: CDR1 SNHLY, CDR2 FYNNEI. The CDR3 here is CASSEGLASYNEQFF.